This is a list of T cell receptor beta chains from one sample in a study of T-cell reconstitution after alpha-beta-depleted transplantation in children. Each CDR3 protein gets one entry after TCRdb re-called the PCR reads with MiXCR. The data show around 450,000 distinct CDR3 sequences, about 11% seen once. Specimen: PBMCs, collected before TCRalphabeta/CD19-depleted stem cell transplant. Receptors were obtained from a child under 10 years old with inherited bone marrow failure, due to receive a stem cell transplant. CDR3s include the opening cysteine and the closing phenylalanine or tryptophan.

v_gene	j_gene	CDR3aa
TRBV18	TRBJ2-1	CASSQNRGHNEQFF
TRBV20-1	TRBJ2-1	CSARDGSERSSYNEQFF
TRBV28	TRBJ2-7	CASSPWDIDEQYF
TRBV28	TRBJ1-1	CASSLRGQRNTEAFF
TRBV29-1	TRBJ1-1	CSVKWPVGEAFF
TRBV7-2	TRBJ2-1	CASRSSPPNEQFF
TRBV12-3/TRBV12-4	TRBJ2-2	CASRTTSSGGELFF
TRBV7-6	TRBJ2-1	CASSLVGQGQQFF
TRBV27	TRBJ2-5	CASSLSWIPLGETQYF
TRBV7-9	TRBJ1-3	CASSLGGPAPGNTIYF
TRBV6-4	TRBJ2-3	CASSGTPDTDTQYF
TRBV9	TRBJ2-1	CASSVGRELSSYNEQFF
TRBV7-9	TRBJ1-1	CASSSSGRQGSTEAFF
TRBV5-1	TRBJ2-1	CASSEGPGTAYNEQFF
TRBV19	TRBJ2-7	CASSAMTGGFEQYF
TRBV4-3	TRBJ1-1	CASSQDLIGTGNTEAFF
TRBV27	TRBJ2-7	CASRLTGGVPYEQYF
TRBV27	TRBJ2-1	CASSFERAGGNEQFF